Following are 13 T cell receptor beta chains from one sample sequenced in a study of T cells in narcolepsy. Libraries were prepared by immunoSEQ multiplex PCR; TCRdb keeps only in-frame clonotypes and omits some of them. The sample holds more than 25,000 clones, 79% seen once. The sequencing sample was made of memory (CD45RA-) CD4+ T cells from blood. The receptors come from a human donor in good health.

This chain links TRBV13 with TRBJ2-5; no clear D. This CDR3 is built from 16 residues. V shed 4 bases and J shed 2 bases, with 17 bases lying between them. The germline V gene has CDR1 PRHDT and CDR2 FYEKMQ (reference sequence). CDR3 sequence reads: CASSSTGRVGQETQYF. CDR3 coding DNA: TGTGCCAGCAGCTCCACCGGTAGGGTGGGTCAAGAGACCCAGTACTTC.

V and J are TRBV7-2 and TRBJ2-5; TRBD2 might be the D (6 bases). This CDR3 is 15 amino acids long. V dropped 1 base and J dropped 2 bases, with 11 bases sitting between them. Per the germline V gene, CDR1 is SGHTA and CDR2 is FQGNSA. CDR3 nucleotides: TGTGCCAGCAGCTTAGACGGTCGGGGGCAAGAGACCCAGTACTTC. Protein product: CASSLDGRGQETQYF.

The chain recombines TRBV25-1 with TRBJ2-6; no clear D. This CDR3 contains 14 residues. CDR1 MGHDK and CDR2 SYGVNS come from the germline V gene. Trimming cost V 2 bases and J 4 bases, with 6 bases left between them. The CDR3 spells CASSEDVGANVLTF. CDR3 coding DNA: TGTGCCAGCAGTGAAGATGTGGGGGCCAACGTCCTGACTTTC. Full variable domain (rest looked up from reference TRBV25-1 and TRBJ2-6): EADIYQTPRYLVIGTGKKITLECSQTMGHDKMYWYQQDPGMELHLIHYSYGVNSTEKGDLSSESTVSRIRTEHFPLTLESARPSHTSQYLCASSEDVGANVLTFGAGSRLTVL.

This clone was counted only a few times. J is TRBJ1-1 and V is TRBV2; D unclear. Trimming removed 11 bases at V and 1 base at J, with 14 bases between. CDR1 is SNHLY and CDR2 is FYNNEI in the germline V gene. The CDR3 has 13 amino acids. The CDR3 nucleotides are TGTGCCGGTTCGGAGCTAGAGAACACTGAAGCTTTCTTT. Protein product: CAGSELENTEAFF.

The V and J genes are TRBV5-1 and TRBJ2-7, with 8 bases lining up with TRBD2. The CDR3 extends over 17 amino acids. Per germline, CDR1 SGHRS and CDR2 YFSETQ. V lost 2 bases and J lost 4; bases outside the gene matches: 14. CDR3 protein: CASSFGSAAGGNYEQYF. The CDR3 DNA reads TGCGCCAGCAGCTTCGGGAGTGCGGCGGGGGGAAATTACGAGCAGTACTTC.

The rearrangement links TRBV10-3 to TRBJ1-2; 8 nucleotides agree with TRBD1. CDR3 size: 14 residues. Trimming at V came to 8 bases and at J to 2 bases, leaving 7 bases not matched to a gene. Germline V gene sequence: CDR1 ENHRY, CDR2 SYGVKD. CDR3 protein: CAIRAGTGNYGYTF. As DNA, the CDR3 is TGTGCCATCCGGGCCGGGACAGGAAACTATGGCTACACCTTC.

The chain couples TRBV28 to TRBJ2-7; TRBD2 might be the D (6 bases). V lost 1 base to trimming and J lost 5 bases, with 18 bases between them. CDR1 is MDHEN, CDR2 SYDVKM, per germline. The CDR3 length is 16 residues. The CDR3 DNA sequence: TGTGCCAGCAGTTTATTTGCGGGGCTTCTAATCAACGAGCAGTACTTC. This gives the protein CASSLFAGLLINEQYF.

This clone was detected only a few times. The CDR3 DNA is TGTGCCAGCAGTGAATCCGGGACAGGGCTAGACGAGCAGTACTTC. Its protein is CASSESGTGLDEQYF. The chain couples TRBV6-1 to TRBJ2-7; TRBD1 matches 9 bases. The J segment lost 5 bases and the V segment lost 2 bases, leaving 7 bases of the junction unmatched. The CDR3 runs to 15 residues. Germline CDR1 MNHNS, CDR2 SASEGT.

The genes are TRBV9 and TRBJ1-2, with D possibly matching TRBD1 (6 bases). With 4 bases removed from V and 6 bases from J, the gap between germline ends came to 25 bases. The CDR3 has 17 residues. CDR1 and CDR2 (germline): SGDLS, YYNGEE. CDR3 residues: CASSRRALQGRFDGYTF. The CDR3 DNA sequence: TGTGCCAGCAGCCGCCGCGCTCTACAGGGTAGATTCGATGGCTACACCTTC.

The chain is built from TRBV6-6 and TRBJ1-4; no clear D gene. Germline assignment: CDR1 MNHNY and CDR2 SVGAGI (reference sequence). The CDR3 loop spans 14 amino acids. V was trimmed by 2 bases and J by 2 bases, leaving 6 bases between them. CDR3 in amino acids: CASSYGGTNEKLFF. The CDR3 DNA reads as TGTGCCAGCAGTTACGGAGGGACTAATGAAAAACTGTTTTTT.

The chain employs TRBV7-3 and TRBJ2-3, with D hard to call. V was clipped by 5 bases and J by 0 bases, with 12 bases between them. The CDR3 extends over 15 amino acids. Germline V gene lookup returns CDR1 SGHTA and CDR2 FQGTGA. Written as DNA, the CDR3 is TGTGCCAGCAGCCCCCGTGGCCTTAGCACAGATACGCAGTATTTT. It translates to CASSPRGLSTDTQYF.

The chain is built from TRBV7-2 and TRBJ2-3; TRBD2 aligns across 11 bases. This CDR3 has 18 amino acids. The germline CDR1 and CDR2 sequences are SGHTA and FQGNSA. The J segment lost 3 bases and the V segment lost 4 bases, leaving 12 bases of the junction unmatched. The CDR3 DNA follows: TGTGCCAGCAGCTACTCCTATAGCGGGGGGGCGTATACAGATACGCAGTATTTT. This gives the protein CASSYSYSGGAYTDTQYF.

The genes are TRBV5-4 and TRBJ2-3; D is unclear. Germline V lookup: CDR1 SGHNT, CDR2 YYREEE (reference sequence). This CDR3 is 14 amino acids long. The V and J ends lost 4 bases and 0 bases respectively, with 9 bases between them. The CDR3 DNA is TGTGCCAGCAGCCGACTGGACAGCACAGATACGCAGTATTTT. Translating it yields CASSRLDSTDTQYF.